The following is a TCR beta chain sequence with its context. Its antigen is not known. Primers for the PCR totalled 60 Vbeta and 13 Jbeta. Clones were sequenced by immunoSEQ multiplex PCR, and TCRdb holds only the in-frame ones, with some missing. The sample includes over 150,000 clones, about two thirds of them seen just once. Germline CDR1 MGHRA, CDR2 YSYEKL. The CDR3 loop spans 16 amino acids. The sample comes from a study of cytomegalovirus exposure and HLA in healthy donors. These donors, healthy bone marrow donors, were studied. Study results and limitations: Later analysis showed TCR association rates varying by HLA locus, highest for DRB1 and lowest for HLA-C. Analyses of presence/absence relied on an assumption of roughly uniform sequencing depth across donors. The authors later linked a missense DCLRE1C variant to TCR beta V- and J-gene trimming.

V usage is TRBV4-1 and J usage is TRBJ2-5; the match to TRBD2 covers 8 bases. The J call may be mistaken, given a closer DNA end match to TRBJ2-7. The sequenced material came from PBMCs. The TCR was taken from a woman aged 25 to 45 in good health and CMV-seronegative. Here the CDR3 DNA reads TGCGCCAGCAGCCAAGATTCGACTAGCGTAAACTACGAGCAGTACTTC. As protein: CASSQDSTSVNYEQYF.